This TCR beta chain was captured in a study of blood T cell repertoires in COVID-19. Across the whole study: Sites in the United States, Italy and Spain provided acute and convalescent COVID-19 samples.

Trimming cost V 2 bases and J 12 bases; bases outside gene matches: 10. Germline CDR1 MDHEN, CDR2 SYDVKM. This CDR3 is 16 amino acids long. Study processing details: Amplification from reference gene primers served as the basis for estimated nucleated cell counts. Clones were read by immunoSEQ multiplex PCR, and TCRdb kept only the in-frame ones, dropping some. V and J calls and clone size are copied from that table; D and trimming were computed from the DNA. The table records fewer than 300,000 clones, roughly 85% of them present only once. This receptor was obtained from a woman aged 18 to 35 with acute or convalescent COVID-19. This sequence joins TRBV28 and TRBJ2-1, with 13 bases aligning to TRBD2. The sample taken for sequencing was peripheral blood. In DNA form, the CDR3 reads TGTGCCAGCAGTTTACTGACAACCGGGACTAGCGGGACGCAGTTCTTC. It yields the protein CASSLLTTGTSGTQFF. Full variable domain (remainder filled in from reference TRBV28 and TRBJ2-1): DVKVTQSSRYLVKRTGEKVFLECVQDMDHENMFWYRQDPGLGLRLIYFSYDVKMKEKGDIPEGYSVSREKKERFSLILESASTNQTSMYLCASSLLTTGTSGTQFFGPGTRLTVL.